The 9 T cell receptor beta chains given below trace back to one sample, sequenced in a study of T cells in localized non-small cell lung cancer. TCRdb's table, derived via immunoSEQ multiplex PCR, lists solely in-frame clones and lacks some. The table shows about 560 clones, with roughly 24% occurring only once. The sequencing here drew on lung tumor tissue, taken before any cancer treatment. The receptors were sampled from a woman aged 35 to 75 with stage II squamous cell lung carcinoma.

The CDR3 spells CASSTRLAGYEQYF. CDR3 nucleotide sequence: TGTGCCAGCAGTACCAGACTAGCAGGGTACGAGCAGTACTTC. This rearrangement joins TRBV28 to TRBJ2-7; TRBD2 matches 7 bases. The CDR3 has 14 residues. V shed 5 bases, J shed 4 bases, and the junction held 8 bases outside the gene matches. The germline V gene has CDR1 MDHEN and CDR2 SYDVKM.

This clone was observed a few times. The J gene is TRBJ1-2, the V gene TRBV18, with D tentatively TRBD1 (5 bases). The CDR3 extends over 14 amino acids. The germline V and J ends were trimmed by 2 bases and 4 bases, with 11 bases remaining between them. CDR1 and CDR2 (germline): KGHSH, LQKENI. CDR3 DNA: TGTGCCAGCTCACCAGGCGGAGGGGTCTATGGCTACACCTTC. It translates to CASSPGGGVYGYTF.

This clone ranks as medium-sized. V and J are TRBV11-1 and TRBJ1-5; TRBD1 is a possible D gene (5 bases). The V end was cut by 1 base, the J end by 3 bases, with 13 bases between. The CDR3 runs to 16 residues. Germline loops: CDR1 SGHAT, CDR2 FQDESV (reference sequence). Written as DNA, the CDR3 is TGTGCCAGCAGCTTAGTAGATGACAGTCCCAATCAGCCCCAGCATTTT. This encodes CASSLVDDSPNQPQHF.

The rearrangement joins TRBV28 to TRBJ1-1, with D possibly being TRBD1 (5 bases). Trimming shortened V by 6 bases and J by 10 bases, and 18 bases separated the two germline ends. This CDR3 spans 13 amino acids. Germline CDR1 reads MDHEN; CDR2 reads SYDVKM. The CDR3 sequence: CASSRDRGLGAFF. The CDR3 nucleotides are TGTGCCAGCAGCCGTGACCGGGGCCTGGGAGCTTTCTTT.

The chain links TRBV9 to TRBJ2-5; TRBD1 is a possible D gene (5 bases). This CDR3 is 14 amino acids long. Germline values: CDR1 SGDLS, CDR2 YYNGEE. Trimming cost V 0 bases and J 4 bases, with 10 bases left between them. This chain's CDR3 is CASSVAPGSETQYF. CDR3 nucleotide sequence: TGTGCCAGCAGCGTAGCGCCAGGGTCAGAGACCCAGTACTTC.

The chain recombines TRBV6-8 with TRBJ2-6, with 7 bases matching TRBD2. The CDR3 contains 15 residues. Germline values: CDR1 MNHGY, CDR2 SAAAGT. This CDR3 is CPDGGNGTGANVLTF. The CDR3 nucleotides read TGTCCCGACGGGGGGAACGGGACTGGGGCCAACGTCCTGACTTTC.

This clone was recorded a few times. The chain employs TRBV6-8 and TRBJ2-1; TRBD2 matches 10 bases. The J segment lost 8 bases and the V segment lost 5 bases, leaving 9 bases of the junction unmatched. In germline, CDR1 is MNHGY, CDR2 SAAAGT. This CDR3 spans 15 amino acids. CDR3 sequence reads: CASSPRRTSGHEQFF. The CDR3 coding sequence is TGTGCCAGCAGTCCCCGTAGGACTAGCGGCCATGAGCAGTTCTTC.

This clone was seen a handful of times. V is TRBV28 and J is TRBJ1-5; D is ambiguous. CDR3 size: 14 residues. Deletions cut 3 bases from V and 1 base from J, with 7 bases between. Germline CDR1 is MDHEN and CDR2 is SYDVKM. The CDR3 region is CASSFRRSNQPQHF. In nucleotides, the CDR3 is TGTGCCAGCAGTTTCCGGAGAAGCAATCAGCCCCAGCATTTT.

This clone is deemed medium-sized. The chain carries TRBV11-3 and TRBJ1-1; D is possibly TRBD1 (5 bases). The V end lost 3 bases, the J end lost 3 bases, and 14 bases lay between the germline ends. The CDR3 has 15 residues. Germline loops: CDR1 SGHNT, CDR2 YENEEA. CDR3 in DNA: TGTGCCAGCAGCTTGACGAGACCGGGGGACACTGAAGCTTTCTTT. It yields the protein CASSLTRPGDTEAFF.